Listed below are T cell receptor beta chains from one sample, sequenced in a study of blood T cell repertoires in COVID-19. Assay used: immunoSEQ multiplex PCR; TCRdb lists only in-frame clones, some missing. The sample consists of approximately 140,000 clones, roughly 80% of them appearing once. Sequences were obtained from peripheral blood. The receptor set was obtained from a woman aged 40 to 50 with active or convalescent COVID-19. CDR3s include the opening cysteine and the closing phenylalanine or tryptophan. The D gene is left open where the match is weak. Clone size is shown for a subset of rows, as once, few, many or a class of expanded clone.

V: TRBV28; D: TRBD2; J: TRBJ2-1; size: once; DNA: TGTGCCAGCAGTACTTCAAGCGGGAGTCGCAATGAGCAGTTCTTC; CDR3: CASSTSSGSRNEQFF
V: TRBV4-2; D: TRBD1; J: TRBJ2-7; size: .; DNA: TGTGCCAGCAGCCTACAGGGGGGCCCCTACGAGCAGTACTTC; CDR3: CASSLQGGPYEQYF
V: TRBV15; D: .; J: TRBJ1-2; size: .; DNA: TGTGCCACCAGCAGAGATGGGGCGGGGGACGGCTACACCTTC; CDR3: CATSRDGAGDGYTF
V: TRBV10-3; D: .; J: TRBJ1-1; size: .; DNA: TGTGCCATCAGTGATGACAGCTTAATGAACACTGAAGCTTTCTTT; CDR3: CAISDDSLMNTEAFF
V: TRBV7-2; D: TRBD1; J: TRBJ2-5; size: .; DNA: TGTGCCAGCAGCTCCGGGGACAGGCGGGAGACCCAGTACTTC; CDR3: CASSSGDRRETQYF
V: TRBV30; D: .; J: TRBJ2-2; size: .; DNA: TGTGCCTGGAGTGCGGTCCCCGCCGGGGAGCTGTTTTTT; CDR3: CAWSAVPAGELFF
V: TRBV3-1/TRBV3-2; D: .; J: TRBJ1-4; size: .; DNA: TGTGCCAGCAGACCCACAGGGCCGGTAGAAAAACTGTTTTTT; CDR3: CASRPTGPVEKLFF
V: TRBV19; D: .; J: TRBJ2-3; size: .; DNA: TGTGCCAGTAGTAGAGGGTCGACAGGCCGTTCCACAGATACGCAGTATTTT; CDR3: CASSRGSTGRSTDTQYF
V: TRBV5-1; D: .; J: TRBJ1-2; size: .; DNA: TGCGCCAGCAGCCGGGAAGGGTTGATTCGTGACTATGGCTACACCTTC; CDR3: CASSREGLIRDYGYTF
V: TRBV19; D: TRBD1; J: TRBJ1-2; size: .; DNA: TGTGCCAGTAGTATGGTGGACAGGGGGTTACCTAACTATGGCTACACCTTC; CDR3: CASSMVDRGLPNYGYTF
V: TRBV5-4; D: TRBD1; J: TRBJ1-1; size: .; DNA: TGTGCCAGCAGCTTGGGGCCGGGACAGGTGAACACTGAAGCTTTCTTT; CDR3: CASSLGPGQVNTEAFF
V: TRBV5-1; D: TRBD2; J: TRBJ2-2; size: .; DNA: TGCGCCAGCAGTTATAGCGGGGGTCAGGACACCGGGGAGCTGTTTTTT; CDR3: CASSYSGGQDTGELFF
V: TRBV6-5; D: TRBD1; J: TRBJ1-2; size: .; DNA: TGTGCCAGCAGTCTTAGACAGGGTTACTACACCTTC; CDR3: CASSLRQGYYTF
V: TRBV3-1/TRBV3-2; D: .; J: TRBJ1-2; size: .; DNA: TGTGCCAGCAGCCAAGCCGTTAACTATGGCTACACCTTC; CDR3: CASSQAVNYGYTF
V: TRBV11-2; D: TRBD1; J: TRBJ1-1; size: once; DNA: TGTGCCAGCAGCCCCCTACCTCAGGGGGCAGTCACTGAAGCTTTCTTT; CDR3: CASSPLPQGAVTEAFF
V: TRBV29-1; D: .; J: TRBJ1-2; size: .; DNA: TGCAGCGTTGAAGCCAAGGGACGGGGGTGGAATGGCTACACCTTC; CDR3: CSVEAKGRGWNGYTF
V: TRBV7-2; D: TRBD1; J: TRBJ2-7; size: .; DNA: TGTGCCAGCAGCTTCCCCCGGGACAGGGGCACCTACGAGCAGTACTTC; CDR3: CASSFPRDRGTYEQYF
V: TRBV19; D: .; J: TRBJ2-2; size: .; DNA: TGTGCCAGTAGTATATCGGGGAACACCGGGGAGCTGTTTTTT; CDR3: CASSISGNTGELFF
V: TRBV28; D: TRBD2; J: TRBJ2-1; size: .; DNA: TGTGCCGCTGCGAGCAGGCCGGGACTAGCGTACAATGAGCAGTTCTTC; CDR3: CAAASRPGLAYNEQFF
V: TRBV6-2/TRBV6-3; D: TRBD2; J: TRBJ2-1; size: .; DNA: TGTGCCAGCAGTCGGGTTTTTCCGGGAGGCCCGGGGAATGAGCAGTTCTTC; CDR3: CASSRVFPGGPGNEQFF
V: TRBV28; D: TRBD1; J: TRBJ2-7; size: .; DNA: TGTGCCAGCAGCCAGGGGACAGGGGGCGAGCAGTACTTC; CDR3: CASSQGTGGEQYF
V: TRBV29-1; D: TRBD1; J: TRBJ1-1; size: .; DNA: TGCAGCGCCGAAGGGACAGGGGTAGGAACTGAAGCTTTCTTT; CDR3: CSAEGTGVGTEAFF
V: TRBV5-4; D: .; J: TRBJ1-1; size: .; DNA: TGTGCCAGCAGCTTGGGGGCCACTGAAGCTTTCTTT; CDR3: CASSLGATEAFF
V: TRBV6-5; D: .; J: TRBJ1-1; size: once; DNA: TGTGCCAGCAGTTCCCGACAGATGCTGAACACTGAAGCTTTCTTT; CDR3: CASSSRQMLNTEAFF
V: TRBV5-4; D: .; J: TRBJ1-1; size: few; DNA: TGTGCCAGCAGCTCTACTGGGGGGGCTTTCTTT; CDR3: CASSSTGGAFF
V: TRBV28; D: .; J: TRBJ2-2; size: .; DNA: TGTGCCAGCATACAGTCGAACACCGGGGAGCTGTTTTTT; CDR3: CASIQSNTGELFF
V: TRBV4-1; D: .; J: TRBJ2-3; size: once; DNA: TGCGCCAGCAGCCAAGATCGGACAGCGGGAACCACAGATACGCAGTATTTT; CDR3: CASSQDRTAGTTDTQYF
V: TRBV14; D: .; J: TRBJ2-2; size: .; DNA: TGTGCCAGCAGCCAAGATCTCGGGATAGGCGACACCGGGGAGCTGTTTTTT; CDR3: CASSQDLGIGDTGELFF
V: TRBV5-5; D: .; J: TRBJ1-3; size: .; DNA: TGTGCCAGCAGCTGGGCCAGGGGAGTTGCTGGAAACACCATATATTTT; CDR3: CASSWARGVAGNTIYF
V: TRBV10-3; D: .; J: TRBJ2-3; size: .; DNA: TGTGCCCTGAAGCCCCTCCTTTACACAGATACGCAGTATTTT; CDR3: CALKPLLYTDTQYF
V: TRBV7-9; D: .; J: TRBJ2-7; size: .; DNA: TGTGCCAGCAGCTTAACTACAGGGCCCTACGAGCAGTACTTC; CDR3: CASSLTTGPYEQYF
V: TRBV4-1; D: TRBD1; J: TRBJ2-4; size: .; DNA: TGCGCCAGCAGCCAAGGTCCGACAGGGCTGAAAAACATTCAGTACTTC; CDR3: CASSQGPTGLKNIQYF
V: TRBV5-1; D: TRBD1; J: TRBJ2-1; size: .; DNA: TGCGCCAGCAGCTTGCCTCAGGGGGCGGCGAATGAGCAGTTCTTC; CDR3: CASSLPQGAANEQFF
V: TRBV18; D: TRBD1; J: TRBJ1-5; size: .; DNA: TGTGCCAGCTCACCGGGACAGGGTAATCAGCCCCAGCATTTT; CDR3: CASSPGQGNQPQHF
V: TRBV15; D: TRBD1; J: TRBJ1-4; size: few; DNA: TGTGCCACCAGGACAGGGGGCGAAGATGAAAAACTGTTTTTT; CDR3: CATRTGGEDEKLFF
V: TRBV5-6; D: TRBD1; J: TRBJ2-7; size: .; DNA: TGTGCCAGCAGCCACGGTTGGACAGGGAAGACCTACGAGCAGTACTTC; CDR3: CASSHGWTGKTYEQYF
V: TRBV6-6; D: .; J: TRBJ1-2; size: .; DNA: TGTGCCACGGTCAGGGGAGAGGGTGGCGGCTACACCTTC; CDR3: CATVRGEGGGYTF
V: TRBV11-3; D: .; J: TRBJ2-2; size: .; DNA: TGTGCCAGCAGCGACCGGGATGGAGGCACCGGGGAGCTGTTTTTT; CDR3: CASSDRDGGTGELFF
V: TRBV7-9; D: .; J: TRBJ1-4; size: .; DNA: TGTGCCAGCAGCCCCGGGGTGGGCACGCCTAATGAAAAACTGTTTTTT; CDR3: CASSPGVGTPNEKLFF
V: TRBV19; D: .; J: TRBJ1-5; size: .; DNA: TGTGCCAGTAGTCCTACGCCACGTCGTAGCAATCAGCCCCAGCATTTT; CDR3: CASSPTPRRSNQPQHF
V: TRBV19; D: .; J: TRBJ1-5; size: .; DNA: TGTGCCGGGGGAATGGGACTGAGCAATCAGCCCCAGCATTTT; CDR3: CAGGMGLSNQPQHF
V: TRBV6-2/TRBV6-3; D: TRBD2; J: TRBJ2-2; size: .; DNA: TGTGCCAGCAGCCGTAGCGGGAGGGCGGTCGGGGAGCTGTTTTTT; CDR3: CASSRSGRAVGELFF
V: TRBV19; D: .; J: TRBJ1-4; size: .; DNA: TGTGCCAGTAGGAGGGAGAGGTCAACTAATGAAAAACTGTTTTTT; CDR3: CASRRERSTNEKLFF
V: TRBV5-1; D: .; J: TRBJ2-7; size: .; DNA: TGCGCCAGCAGCTATCGACAGGAGGCCTACGAGCAGTACTTC; CDR3: CASSYRQEAYEQYF
V: TRBV2; D: TRBD1; J: TRBJ1-1; size: few; DNA: TGTGCCAGCAGCCCCCCGGACAGGGCAGACACTGAAGCTTTCTTT; CDR3: CASSPPDRADTEAFF
V: TRBV7-9; D: TRBD1; J: TRBJ1-1; size: .; DNA: TGTGCCAGCAGCTCAACAGGGGCCACTGAAGCTTTCTTT; CDR3: CASSSTGATEAFF
V: TRBV28; D: .; J: TRBJ1-1; size: once; DNA: TGTGCCAGCAGTGCTGCCCTCCGGAGCACTGAAGCTTTCTTT; CDR3: CASSAALRSTEAFF
V: TRBV6-5; D: .; J: TRBJ1-5; size: .; DNA: TGTGCCAGCTGGACGGGATATAGCAATCAGCCCCAGCATTTT; CDR3: CASWTGYSNQPQHF
V: TRBV29-1; D: TRBD1; J: TRBJ1-1; size: .; DNA: TGCACAGGGGGTTCGATGAACACTGAAGCTTTCTTT; CDR3: CTGGSMNTEAFF
V: TRBV27; D: TRBD1; J: TRBJ1-2; size: .; DNA: TGTGCCAGCAGTCGGGGCCCGGAGACAGGGAGGTATGGCTACACCTTC; CDR3: CASSRGPETGRYGYTF
V: TRBV7-9; D: TRBD2; J: TRBJ2-3; size: .; DNA: TGTGCCAGCAGCTTAGGAGAAGCGGGGGGCCGCACAGATACGCAGTATTTT; CDR3: CASSLGEAGGRTDTQYF